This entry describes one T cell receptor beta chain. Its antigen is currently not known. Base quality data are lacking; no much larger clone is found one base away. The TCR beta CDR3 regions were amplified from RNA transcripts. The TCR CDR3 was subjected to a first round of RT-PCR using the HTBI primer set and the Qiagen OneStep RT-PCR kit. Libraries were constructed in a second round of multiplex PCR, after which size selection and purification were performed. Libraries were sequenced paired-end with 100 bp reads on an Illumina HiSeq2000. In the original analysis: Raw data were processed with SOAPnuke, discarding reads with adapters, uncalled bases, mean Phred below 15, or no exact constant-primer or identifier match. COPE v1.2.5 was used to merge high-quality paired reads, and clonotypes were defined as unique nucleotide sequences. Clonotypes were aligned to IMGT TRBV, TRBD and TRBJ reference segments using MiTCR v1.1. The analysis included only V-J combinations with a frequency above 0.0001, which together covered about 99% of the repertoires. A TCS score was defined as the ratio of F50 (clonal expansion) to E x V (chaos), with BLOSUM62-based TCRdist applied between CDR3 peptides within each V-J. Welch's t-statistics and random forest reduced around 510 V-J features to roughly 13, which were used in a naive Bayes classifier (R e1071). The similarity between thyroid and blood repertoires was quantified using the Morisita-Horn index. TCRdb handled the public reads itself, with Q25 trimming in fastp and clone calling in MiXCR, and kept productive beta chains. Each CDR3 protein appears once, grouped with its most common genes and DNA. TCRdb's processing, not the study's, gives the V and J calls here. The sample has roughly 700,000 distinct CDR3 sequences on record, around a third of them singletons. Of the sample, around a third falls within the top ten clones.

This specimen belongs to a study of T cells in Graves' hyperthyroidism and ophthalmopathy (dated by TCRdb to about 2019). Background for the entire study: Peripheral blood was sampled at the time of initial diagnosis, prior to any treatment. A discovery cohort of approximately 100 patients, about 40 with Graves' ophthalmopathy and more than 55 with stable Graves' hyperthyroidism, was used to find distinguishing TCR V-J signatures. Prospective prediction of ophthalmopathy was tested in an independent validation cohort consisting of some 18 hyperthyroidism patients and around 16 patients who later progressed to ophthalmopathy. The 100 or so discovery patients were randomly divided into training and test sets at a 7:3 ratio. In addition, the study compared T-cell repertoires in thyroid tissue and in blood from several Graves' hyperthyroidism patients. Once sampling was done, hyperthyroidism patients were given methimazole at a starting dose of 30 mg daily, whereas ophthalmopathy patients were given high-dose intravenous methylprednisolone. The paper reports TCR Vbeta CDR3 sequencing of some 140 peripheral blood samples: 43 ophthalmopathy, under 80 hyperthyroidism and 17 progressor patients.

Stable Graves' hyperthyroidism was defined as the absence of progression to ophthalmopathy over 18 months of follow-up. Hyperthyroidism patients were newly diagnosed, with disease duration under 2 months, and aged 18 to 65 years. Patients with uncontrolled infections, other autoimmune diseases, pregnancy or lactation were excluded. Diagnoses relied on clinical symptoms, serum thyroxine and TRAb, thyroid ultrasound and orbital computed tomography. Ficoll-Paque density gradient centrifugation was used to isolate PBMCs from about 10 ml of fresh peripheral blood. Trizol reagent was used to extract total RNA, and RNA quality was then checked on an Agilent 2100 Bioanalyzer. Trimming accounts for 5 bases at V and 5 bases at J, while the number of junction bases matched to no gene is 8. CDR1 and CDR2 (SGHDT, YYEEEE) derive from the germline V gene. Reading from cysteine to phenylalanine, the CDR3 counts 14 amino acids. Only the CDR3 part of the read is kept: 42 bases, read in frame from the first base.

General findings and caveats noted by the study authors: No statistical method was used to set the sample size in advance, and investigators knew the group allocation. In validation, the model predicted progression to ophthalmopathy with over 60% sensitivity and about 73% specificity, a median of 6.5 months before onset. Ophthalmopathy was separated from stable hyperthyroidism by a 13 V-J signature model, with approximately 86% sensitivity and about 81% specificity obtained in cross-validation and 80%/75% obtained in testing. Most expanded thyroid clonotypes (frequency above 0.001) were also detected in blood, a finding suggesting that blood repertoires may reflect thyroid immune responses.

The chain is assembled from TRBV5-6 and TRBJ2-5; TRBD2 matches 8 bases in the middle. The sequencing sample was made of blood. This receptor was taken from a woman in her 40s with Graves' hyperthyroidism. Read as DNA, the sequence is TGTGCCAGCAGTTTAGCGGGGCCCCGGGAGACCCAGTACTTC. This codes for CASSLAGPRETQYF. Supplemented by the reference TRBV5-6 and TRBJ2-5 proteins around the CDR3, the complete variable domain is DAGVTQSPTHLIKTRGQQVTLRCSPKSGHDTVSWYQQALGQGPQFIFQYYEEEERQRGNFPDRFSGHQFPNYSSELNVNALLLGDSALYLCASSLAGPRETQYFGPGTRLLVL.